Each of the 22 T cell receptor beta chains below was sequenced from the same sample in a study of blood T cell repertoires in COVID-19. The table came from immunoSEQ multiplex PCR; TCRdb's copy has only in-frame clones and leaves some out. This sample has 99,000 or so clones, with less than 90% found just once. The sample taken for sequencing was peripheral blood. All receptors derive from a man in his fifties with acute or convalescent COVID-19.

This clone was seen once. This chain's CDR3 is CASLGGLTEQFF. The CDR3 DNA sequence: TGTGCCTCCCTAGGAGGTCTCACCGAGCAGTTCTTC. The genes are TRBV10-3 and TRBJ2-1, with D possibly being TRBD2 (5 bases). The germline gives CDR1 ENHRY, CDR2 SYGVKD. The CDR3 is 12 residues long. V lost 11 bases and J lost 10, with 18 bases in between.

The V and J genes are TRBV7-8 and TRBJ2-3; TRBD2 is a possible D gene (6 bases). Germline-derived CDR1 and CDR2 are SGHVS and FQNEAQ. V dropped 1 base and J dropped 0 bases, with 11 bases sitting between them. This CDR3 contains 16 residues. The CDR3: CASSLELAVSTDTQYF. The CDR3 DNA reads as TGTGCCAGCAGCTTAGAACTAGCTGTTAGCACAGATACGCAGTATTTT.

To note about this clone: The sample has other DNA sequences that encode this CDR3 too. This rearrangement joins TRBV20-1 to TRBJ2-7, with D unresolved. The germline V gene has CDR1 DFQATT and CDR2 SNEGSKA (reference sequence). V was cut by 5 bases and J by 4 bases, with 9 bases left in between. CDR3 length: 11 residues. The CDR3 is CSALTAYEQYF. The CDR3 DNA is TGCAGTGCTCTAACAGCTTACGAGCAGTACTTC.

This chain links TRBV30 with TRBJ1-2; 7 bases map to TRBD1. The junction had 4 bases not matched to a gene; V was cut back by 3 bases and J by 3 bases. The CDR3 totals 13 residues. Germline loops: CDR1 GTSNPN, CDR2 SVGIG (reference sequence). CDR3 in DNA: TGTGCCTGGAGGGGGGACAGCTACTATGGCTACACCTTC. The encoded protein is CAWRGDSYYGYTF. Supplemented by reference TRBV30 and TRBJ1-2, the full variable domain reads SQTIHQWPATLVQPVGSPLSLECTVEGTSNPNLYWYRQAAGRGLQLLFYSVGIGQISSEVPQNLSASRPQDRQFILSSKKLLLSDSGFYLCAWRGDSYYGYTFGSGTRLTVV.

The V and J genes are TRBV24-1 and TRBJ1-5, with D perhaps matching TRBD1 (6 bases). This CDR3 spans 13 amino acids. V shed 6 bases and J shed 4 bases, with 9 bases lying between them. CDR1 and CDR2 from the germline V gene are KGHDR and SFDVKD. CDR3 protein: CATSTGRNQPQHF. CDR3 DNA: TGTGCCACCAGTACAGGGCGAAATCAGCCCCAGCATTTT.

This chain connects TRBV6-6 to TRBJ2-3; D gene uncertain. V lost 5 bases, J lost 3 bases, and 18 bases lay in between. CDR1 is MNHNY and CDR2 is SVGAGI in the germline V gene (reference sequence). The CDR3 loop spans 16 amino acids. CDR3 residues: CASSQENWVGTDTQYF. CDR3 coding DNA: TGTGCCAGCAGTCAGGAGAACTGGGTTGGGACAGATACGCAGTATTTT.

This sequence joins TRBV30 and TRBJ1-6; no definite D call. The germline V gene has CDR1 GTSNPN and CDR2 SVGIG (reference sequence). Trimming shortened V by 2 bases and J by 7 bases, and 12 bases separated the two germline ends. The length of the CDR3 is 14 residues. The CDR3 here is CAWSLGSLNSPLHF. Written as DNA, the CDR3 is TGTGCCTGGAGTCTGGGGAGCCTGAATTCACCCCTCCACTTT.

The chain uses TRBV14 and TRBJ2-1, with 9 bases that match TRBD2. The CDR3 runs to 15 residues. V dropped 4 bases and J dropped 4; count of bases not matched to a gene: 5. Germline loops: CDR1 SGHDN, CDR2 FVKESK. CDR3 nucleotides: TGTGCCAGCAGCCTCACTAGCGGGCTTTACAATGAGCAGTTCTTC. Amino acid sequence: CASSLTSGLYNEQFF. Full variable domain (rest looked up from reference TRBV14 and TRBJ2-1): EAGVTQFPSHSVIEKGQTVTLRCDPISGHDNLYWYRRVMGKEIKFLLHFVKESKQDESGMPNNRFLAERTGGTYSTLKVQPAELEDSGVYFCASSLTSGLYNEQFFGPGTRLTVL.

V gene TRBV13 combines with J gene TRBJ1-1, with TRBD1 as a possible D gene (5 bases). V lost 5 bases and J 8 bases, leaving 18 bases between the germline ends. There are 14 residues in the CDR3. Germline CDR1 and CDR2: PRHDT and FYEKMQ (reference sequence). CDR3 DNA sequence: TGTGCCAGCAGCCCCCCTGACAGACCCTTCGAAGCTTTCTTT. It specifies CASSPPDRPFEAFF.

The chain recombines TRBV5-5 with TRBJ2-7, with 7 bases identical to TRBD1. The CDR3 totals 14 residues. Germline V gives CDR1 SGHKS, CDR2 YYEKEE (reference sequence). The ends lost 1 base at V and 3 bases at J; junction bases unmatched: 4. The CDR3 coding sequence is TGTGCCAGCAGCTTGCGCCGGGACAGCTACGAGCAGTACTTC. The encoded protein is CASSLRRDSYEQYF.

The chain joins TRBV13 to TRBJ2-3; 14 nucleotides align to TRBD2. With V trimmed by 5 bases and J by 9 bases, 10 bases remained unmatched. Germline CDR1 PRHDT, CDR2 FYEKMQ (reference sequence). The CDR3 contains 16 residues. The CDR3 sequence is CASSSGLAGGVGTQYF. The CDR3 DNA reads as TGTGCCAGCAGCAGCGGACTAGCGGGAGGCGTGGGCACGCAGTATTTT. The full variable domain, in which reference TRBV13 and TRBJ2-3 provide the parts outside the CDR3, is AAGVIQSPRHLIKEKRETATLKCYPIPRHDTVYWYQQGPGQDPQFLISFYEKMQSDKGSIPDRFSAQQFSDYHSELNMSSLELGDSALYFCASSSGLAGGVGTQYFGPGTRLTVL.

The V gene is TRBV14, the J gene TRBJ1-4; D is uncertain. Germline V gene data show CDR1 as SGHDN and CDR2 as FVKESK. The CDR3 totals 13 residues. V was clipped by 2 bases and J by 7 bases, with 8 bases between them. As DNA, the CDR3 is TGTGCCAGCAGCCAACTAAACGGTGAAAAACTGTTTTTT. Encoded protein: CASSQLNGEKLFF.

The chain couples TRBV5-1 to TRBJ1-2, with D perhaps matching TRBD1 (6 bases). Trimming left V 4 bases short and J 0 bases short, with 13 bases between. This CDR3 has 15 amino acids. CDR1 is SGHRS, CDR2 YFSETQ, per germline. The CDR3 DNA sequence: TGCGCCAGCAGCAGACGGGACACAACTAACTATGGCTACACCTTC. Translation: CASSRRDTTNYGYTF.

This clone was seen once. The rearrangement links TRBV4-1 to TRBJ2-7, with TRBD1 as a possible D gene (6 bases). Per germline, CDR1 MGHRA and CDR2 YSYEKL. The V gene lost 1 base and the J gene lost 2 bases, with 12 bases spanning the gap. The CDR3 is 15 residues long. The chain's CDR3 is CASSQGQGPPYEQYF. Written as DNA, the CDR3 is TGCGCCAGCAGCCAAGGGCAGGGGCCCCCCTACGAGCAGTACTTC.

The chain is built from TRBV5-6 and TRBJ2-1, with 8 bases fitting TRBD1. Germline V gives CDR1 SGHDT, CDR2 YYEEEE. The ends lost 1 base at V and 10 bases at J; junction bases unmatched: 7. The CDR3 contains 14 residues. The CDR3 DNA reads as TGTGCCAGCAGCTTGTGGGACAGGCCTAGGGAGCAGTTCTTC. Amino acids: CASSLWDRPREQFF.

The chain couples TRBV7-8 to TRBJ1-2; 8 nucleotides match TRBD1. With V trimmed by 2 bases and J by 4 bases, 3 bases remained unmatched. The CDR3 is made up of 14 amino acids. Per the germline V gene, CDR1 is SGHVS and CDR2 is FQNEAQ. The CDR3 here is CASSLQGASYGYTF. Written as DNA, the CDR3 is TGTGCCAGCAGCTTACAGGGGGCGAGCTATGGCTACACCTTC.

The chain combines TRBV14 with TRBJ2-3; 7 bases fit TRBD2. V shed 2 bases, J shed 5 bases, and the junction held 10 bases outside the gene matches. The CDR3 contains 16 residues. The germline gives CDR1 SGHDN, CDR2 FVKESK. DNA for the CDR3: TGTGCCAGCAGCCAAATGTCCACTAGCGTAATAGATACGCAGTATTTT. Residues: CASSQMSTSVIDTQYF.

This clone was recorded a few times. This chain uses TRBV4-1 with TRBJ2-7, with D possibly being TRBD1 (6 bases). CDR1 MGHRA and CDR2 YSYEKL come from the germline V gene. This CDR3 comprises 14 residues. The V end lost 3 bases, the J end lost 1 base, and 10 bases lay between the germline ends. As DNA, the CDR3 is TGCGCCAGCAGCCAGGCAGGGGATTCCTACGAGCAGTACTTC. It specifies CASSQAGDSYEQYF.

Worth noting for this clone: A much larger clone is a single base away; this may be a read error. The CDR3 region is CASSFAGPYEQYF. CDR3 in DNA: TGTGCCAGCAGCTTTGCAGGCCCCTACGAGCAGTACTTC. The chain employs TRBV7-2 and TRBJ2-7; no clear D. Trimming cost V 3 bases and J 2 bases, with 8 bases left between them. CDR3 size: 13 residues. CDR1 and CDR2 from the germline V gene are SGHTA and FQGNSA.

The chain is built from TRBV5-8 and TRBJ1-1; no clear D. CDR1 and CDR2 from the germline V gene are SGHTS and YDEGEE. Trimming cost V 1 base and J 5 bases, with 6 bases left between them. The CDR3 totals 12 residues. CDR3 sequence (DNA): TGTGCCAGCAGCTTGTCGGTAACTGAAGCTTTCTTT. Its translation: CASSLSVTEAFF.

The chain employs TRBV10-3 and TRBJ1-5; D might be TRBD1 (6 bases). This CDR3 comprises 13 residues. Germline loops: CDR1 ENHRY, CDR2 SYGVKD. Trimming left V 11 bases short and J 5 bases short, with 16 bases between. CDR3: CALSDRPDQPQHF. Here the CDR3 DNA reads TGTGCCCTATCTGACAGGCCCGATCAGCCCCAGCATTTT.

J is TRBJ2-5 and V is TRBV5-1; maybe TRBD2 (6 bases). The germline V gene has CDR1 SGHRS and CDR2 YFSETQ. Trimming removed 3 bases at V and 7 bases at J, with 16 bases between. The CDR3 is 14 amino acids. The CDR3 is CASSSGTPEATQYF. The CDR3 DNA reads TGCGCCAGCAGCTCCGGGACTCCCGAGGCGACCCAGTACTTC.